These 9 T cell receptor beta chains were sequenced from one sample in a study of T cell repertoires in cytomegalovirus infection (dated by TCRdb to the late 2010s). No antigen is known for these receptors. The sample's treatment or condition label is to be understood as: in vitro stimulation with specific CMV peptide epitopes to enrich CMV-specific T cells. The listed sequencing device is Illumina HiSeq 1500. The public sequencing data were trimmed at Q25 with fastp and processed into clonotypes with MiXCR by TCRdb, which kept only in-frame beta chains. Every distinct CDR3 protein forms one entry, paired with its most common genes and DNA. The sample table shows about 900,000 distinct CDR3 sequences, and roughly 30% are seen once. The ten biggest clones cover roughly 13% of the sample. Sequencing used cultured CD8+ T cells from PBMCs, obtained from culture after CMV antigen stimulation. These receptors were obtained from a human donor in good health (CMV status not recorded). Some clones in this sample may be carry-over from other donors' samples.

The genes are TRBV6-2 or TRBV6-3 and TRBJ1-5; no clear D. V dropped 0 bases and J dropped 6 bases, with 15 bases sitting between them. The V gene's germline CDR1 is MNHEY and CDR2 SVGEGT. There are 16 residues in the CDR3. CDR3 DNA sequence: TGTGCCAGCAGTTACTCGATTTTTTTTAGTCGTCAGCCCCAGCATTTT. This codes for CASSYSIFFSRQPQHF.

V gene TRBV20-1 combines with J gene TRBJ2-3; D is ambiguous. The CDR3 is made up of 14 amino acids. Germline lookup yields CDR1 DFQATT and CDR2 SNEGSKA (reference sequence). Between the trimmed V and J ends, which lost 0 bases and 4 bases, there was a span of 11 bases. CDR3 nucleotide sequence: TGCAGTGCTAGAGATGGTTTGGGATCAGATACGCAGTATTTT. This translates into CSARDGLGSDTQYF.

This clonotype was counted ten times or more. V is TRBV27 and J is TRBJ2-7; possible D gene TRBD1, 5 bases. The CDR3 runs to 15 residues. CDR1 MNHEY and CDR2 SMNVEV come from the germline V gene (reference sequence). Trimming took 5 bases from V and 2 from J, leaving 16 bases between them. CDR3 coding DNA: TGTGCCAGCAGTCCCCTACAGGTTTTAACCTACGAGCAGTACGTC. Amino acid sequence: CASSPLQVLTYEQYV.

This chain links TRBV7-9 with TRBJ1-6; unclear D gene. The CDR3 has 13 amino acids. In germline, CDR1 is SEHNR, CDR2 FQNEAQ (reference sequence). Trimming cost V 5 bases and J 11 bases, with 13 bases left between them. The CDR3 is CASSKSSGPPLHF. The CDR3, as DNA: TGTGCCAGCAGCAAAAGCTCCGGGCCACCCCTCCACTTT.

This clonotype has just a few counts. V usage is TRBV4-1 and J usage is TRBJ1-1; 7 positions agree with TRBD1. After removal of 4 bases from V and 1 base from J, the junction contained 18 bases not matched to a gene. The length of the CDR3 is 19 residues. Germline CDR1 is MGHRA and CDR2 is YSYEKL. The CDR3 protein is CASSPAVLGVGGKNTEAFF. The CDR3 DNA reads as TGCGCCAGCAGCCCGGCGGTTCTCGGTGTAGGGGGCAAGAACACTGAAGCTTTCTTT.

With respect to this clonotype: A read error may produce the germline difference seen at one junction end. V is TRBV10-3 and J is TRBJ1-4, with 9 bases that match TRBD1. Germline V gene sequence: CDR1 ENHRY, CDR2 SYGVKD. The CDR3 extends over 12 amino acids. CDR3 in DNA: TGTGCCATCAGTGAACAGGGGGCCAATCTTCTTTTT. The encoded protein is CAISEQGANLLF.

This clonotype came up a few times. The rearrangement joins TRBV10-3 to TRBJ2-1, with 8 nucleotides matching TRBD1. The V segment lost 7 bases and the J segment 2 bases; nucleotides outside the gene matches: 4. Germline assignment: CDR1 ENHRY and CDR2 SYGVKD. This CDR3 has 14 amino acids. The CDR3 loop is CAITPGQAYNEQFF. Here the CDR3 DNA reads TGTGCCATCACTCCGGGACAGGCCTACAATGAGCAGTTCTTC.

This clonotype has more than one count but fewer than ten. The V call is TRBV29-1, the J call TRBJ1-4; no clear D. CDR1 is SQVTM and CDR2 is ANQGSEA in the germline V gene. This CDR3 is built from 13 residues. V gave up 6 bases and J gave up 4 bases, with 12 bases separating them. The CDR3 spells CSVYRPDNEKLFF. The CDR3, as DNA: TGCAGCGTCTACAGACCAGATAATGAAAAACTGTTTTTT.

This sequence joins TRBV25-1 and TRBJ1-1, with a weak D call TRBD1 (6 bases). The germline V gene has CDR1 MGHDK and CDR2 SYGVNS. Trimming removed 10 bases at V and 4 bases at J, with 10 bases between. The CDR3 is made up of 11 amino acids. CDR3 DNA sequence: TGTGCCATAGAACAGGGCACTGAAGCTTTCTTT. As protein: CAIEQGTEAFF.